This T cell receptor beta chain is drawn from a study of blood T cell repertoires in COVID-19. For the study at large: The origin of the acute and convalescent COVID-19 samples was the United States, Italy and Spain. Sources were T cells, B-cell-depleted T cells, or PBMCs; the material itself was cDNA or gDNA.

CDR1 is LGHNA, CDR2 YNFKEQ, per germline. This CDR3 has 18 residues. The germline V and J ends were trimmed by 2 bases and 0 bases, with 17 bases remaining between them. Original data processing: Amplification of reference gene primers provided the estimated nucleated cell counts. The protocol was immunoSEQ multiplex PCR, while the TCRdb copy is restricted to in-frame clones and leaves out a portion. V and J calls and clone size come straight from that table; D and trimming were deduced from the DNA. The profile shows roughly 240,000 clones, about 85% of them singletons. The origin of this receptor is a man aged 18-30 years with active or convalescent COVID-19. Sequenced input: peripheral blood. The V call is TRBV4-2, the J call TRBJ2-1; D gene ambiguous. The DNA for the CDR3 is TGTGCCAGCAGCCAATCCCCTCGACTGGCAAGCTCCTACAATGAGCAGTTCTTC. As protein: CASSQSPRLASSYNEQFF.